This TCR beta chain is drawn from a study of patients and donors after allogeneic stem cell transplantation. CDR1 and CDR2 from the germline V gene are DFQATT and SNEGSKA (reference sequence). The CDR3 is made up of 15 amino acids. V trimming: 3 bases; J trimming: 2 bases; junction bases outside the gene matches: 5. TCRdb reprocessed the RT-PCR reads via MiXCR and lists one record per CDR3 protein. The sample has hundreds of thousands of distinct CDR3 sequences, under 20% seen once; the top ten hold around 7.9%. The chain is built from TRBV20-1 and TRBJ1-4; TRBD1 matches 8 bases. This clonotype originated in a human donor who was either an allogeneic HSCT recipient or a stem cell or donor lymphocyte infusion donor (not recorded which). It is not recorded whose cells these are; they may come from a transplant donor. Sequencing was carried out using blood, either unsorted or a sorted T cell fraction (not recorded which). The CDR3: CSARQGAGTNEKLFF. CDR3 coding DNA: TGCAGTGCTAGGCAGGGGGCTGGTACTAATGAAAAACTGTTTTTT.